This T cell receptor beta chain was found in a study of naive and memory T cell subsets. Overall study findings and caveats: Naive repertoires, especially CD8, held a few larger clonotypes, possibly memory cells re-expressing CD45RA.

Two oligonucleotides, mixed equimolar, formed the beta constant-region primer covering TRBC1 and TRBC2. Four rounds of PCR amplified the ligated cDNA using nested alpha and beta constant-region primers plus SP2. TCRdb analysed the UMI-ligation and nested PCR reads with MiXCR anew, one entry per CDR3 protein. The sample yields around 140,000 distinct CDR3 sequences, about 23% seen once. Regarding this clonotype: Its target is unknown.

V was shortened by 5 bases and J by 0 bases, with 11 bases between the two germline ends. The CDR3 is 15 residues long. Looked up from germline, CDR1 is MDHEN and CDR2 is SYDVKM. This receptor was taken from a human donor in good health. The specimen sequenced was naive CD4+ T cells from blood. J is TRBJ2-4 and V is TRBV28, with D perhaps matching TRBD1 (5 bases). The DNA for the CDR3 is TGTGCCAGCAGTGACCCCAGGGTAGCCAAAAACATTCAGTACTTC. Amino acid sequence: CASSDPRVAKNIQYF.